This T cell receptor beta chain was sequenced in a study of beta chain features in type 1 diabetes. General study findings and limits: Moderately but significantly shorter TCRB CDR3s were found in Type 1 diabetes patients in all four CD4+ subsets. PCR might favor shorter templates, but any such skew would affect patients and controls equally.

The junction had 6 bases not matched to a gene; V was cut back by 4 bases and J by 2 bases. Per the germline V gene, CDR1 is LGHNA and CDR2 is YSLEER. The length of the CDR3 is 15 residues. The study reverse transcribed the entire isolated RNA, so it sequenced expressed TCRB transcripts. TCRdb's table, derived via immunoSEQ multiplex PCR, lists solely in-frame clones and lacks some. The repertoire includes under 300,000 clones, roughly 22% of them detected once, and about 0.027% sits in the top ten. This clone was found a few times. Its target is not known. The sequenced sample consisted of naive CD4+ T cells from blood. The chain uses TRBV4-3 and TRBJ2-5, with 8 bases that match TRBD2. The TCR originated in a woman aged 40 to 50 with type 1 diabetes. Here the CDR3 DNA reads TGCGCCAGCAGCCGGATAGCGGGGTATCAAGAGACCCAGTACTTC. This translates into CASSRIAGYQETQYF.